This note documents a single T cell receptor beta chain sequence. Its antigen remains unknown. Germline lookup yields CDR1 SGHRS and CDR2 YFSETQ. This CDR3 region has 16 residues. V shed 3 bases, J shed 1 base, and the junction held 3 bases outside the gene matches. The sample is drawn from a study of cytomegalovirus exposure and HLA in healthy donors. Study-level points and caveats: Cytomegalovirus-associated status was assigned to approximately 160 TCR beta chains. Reports described diagnosis of cytomegalovirus status by the classifier as highly specific and sensitive. CMV serostatus stood as the only immune exposure information on hand. Some V segments, including TRBV6-2 and TRBV6-3, were excluded as indistinguishable.

60 Vbeta and 13 Jbeta primers were used in PCR. Profiled with immunoSEQ multiplex PCR; TCRdb holds only in-frame clones, not every one. This sample yields approximately 150,000 clones, of which approximately 80% are seen a single time; 7% belongs to the top ten. The gene calls are TRBV5-1 and TRBJ2-3; 12 positions agree with TRBD2. Sequenced sample: PBMCs. This sequence originates from a woman between 25 and 40 years old in good health and CMV-seropositive. The CDR3 nucleotides are TGCGCCAGCAGCTCACGACTAGCGGGGGGCACAGATACGCAGTATTTT. Translated, it gives CASSSRLAGGTDTQYF.